The rows below give T cell receptor beta chains drawn from one sample of a study of blood T cell repertoires in COVID-19. This table comes from immunoSEQ multiplex PCR, and its TCRdb copy is limited to in-frame clones, with some not included. The sample holds 100,000 to 150,000 clones; about 80% are singletons and the top ten take 2% to 3%. The sample was PBMCs or T cells enriched from blood (not recorded which). These receptors all come from a man aged 35 to 55 with acute COVID-19. The conserved cysteine and the conserved F or W are not part of the CDR3 here.

v_gene,j_gene,CDR3aa
TRBV3-1/TRBV3-2,TRBJ1-1,ASSQAAGRFMNTEAF
TRBV16,TRBJ1-5,ASSQQGYQPQH
TRBV10-3,TRBJ2-3,AIMRQAGHTDTQY
TRBV6-5,TRBJ2-7,ASSYSGSGDSYEQY
TRBV21-1,TRBJ2-7,ASSNPLGGEY
TRBV6-4,TRBJ1-3,ASSPDGSSGNTIY
TRBV5-8,TRBJ2-2,ASSYQGGTNTGELF
TRBV19,TRBJ2-5,ASSEGAQETQY
TRBV30,TRBJ1-1,AWSPSPGTLLNTEAF
TRBV5-1,TRBJ2-3,ASSRGGGPGMEDTQY
TRBV15,TRBJ2-7,ATSRDPGPYEQY
TRBV30,TRBJ1-1,AWSGQGAEAF
TRBV6-2/TRBV6-3,TRBJ1-5,ASSPRWDSRGSNQPQH
TRBV28,TRBJ2-7,ASSLSSWTAYEQY
TRBV21-1,TRBJ2-1,ASGGSPQSSYNEQF
TRBV3-1/TRBV3-2,TRBJ1-4,ASSQDVREAANEKLF
TRBV2,TRBJ1-1,ASSVQGERTEAF
TRBV28,TRBJ2-7,ASRSAGQAITYEQY
TRBV19,TRBJ1-1,ASIWGGTEAF
TRBV18,TRBJ1-6,ASSPLGTYNSPLH
TRBV7-3,TRBJ1-3,ASSLRGSQHGNTIY
TRBV29-1,TRBJ1-2,SALAGGGGDGYT
TRBV2,TRBJ2-3,ASVREAGDTQY
TRBV11-1,TRBJ2-7,ASSLAVTSGSGGEQY
TRBV2,TRBJ2-3,ASKWELTDTQY
TRBV7-2,TRBJ1-5,ASTSQGGQPQH
TRBV6-5,TRBJ2-7,ASSVGHSYEQY
TRBV7-3,TRBJ2-3,ASSLNLAGRTTDTQY
TRBV5-6,TRBJ2-7,ASSWDSSYEQY
TRBV29-1,TRBJ1-3,SVGTDSSGNTIY
TRBV6-5,TRBJ1-5,ASSYSAQGHQPQH
TRBV6-2/TRBV6-3,TRBJ1-1,ASSADYGTF
TRBV14,TRBJ1-1,ASSPGGQVLTEAF
TRBV7-9,TRBJ1-1,ASSPNSDTEAF
TRBV2,TRBJ1-1,ASTDSLNTEAF
TRBV11-1,TRBJ1-6,ASSGRVNSPLH
TRBV28,TRBJ1-1,ASSSAQGTEAF
TRBV28,TRBJ1-6,ASSTPVGQGGSPLH
TRBV9,TRBJ2-3,ASSVEGTDRTDTQY
TRBV2,TRBJ1-2,ASSDPEVLANYGYT
TRBV30,TRBJ1-2,AWSPYEYGYT
TRBV15,TRBJ1-5,ATSRDIIQSNQPQH
TRBV18,TRBJ2-1,ASSPRSSAGNEQF
TRBV18,TRBJ2-7,ASSPTQGVLHEQY
TRBV7-3,TRBJ2-7,ASSPGTVQEQY
TRBV29-1,TRBJ2-5,SVEGLAGLQETQY
TRBV9,TRBJ1-2,ASSPRDRAHGYT
TRBV2,TRBJ2-7,ASSRDSYEQY
TRBV5-5,TRBJ2-5,ASSPGQEETQY
TRBV28,TRBJ2-2,ASWTAANTGELF
TRBV19,TRBJ2-1,ASSTDRGGYNEQF
TRBV18,TRBJ2-7,ASSLSGTPSYEQY
TRBV2,TRBJ1-1,ASKQGWSNTEAF
TRBV19,TRBJ2-7,ASTPQGIHEQY
TRBV10-1,TRBJ2-3,AGTSGFTDTQY
TRBV9,TRBJ2-7,ASSVQPGLVYEQY